This TCR beta chain was recorded in a study of cytomegalovirus exposure and HLA in healthy donors. Use of 60 Vbeta and 13 Jbeta primers characterized the PCR. In the original processing: Later work found about 80 million unique TCR beta chains, with around 10 million shared. Method: immunoSEQ multiplex PCR; TCRdb's copy keeps in-frame clones and lacks some. V and J calls and clone size are given by that table; D and trimming were obtained from the DNA. The sample comprises under 200,000 clones, about 75% of which are singletons, and less than 5.5% rests with the top ten. Germline CDR1 reads LNHDA; CDR2 reads SQIVND (reference sequence). CDR3 size: 15 residues. The V end lost 5 bases, the J end lost 1 base, and 14 bases lay between the germline ends. Study findings and constraints: The study designated over 150 TCR beta chains cytomegalovirus-associated. Later work found most CMV-associated TCR beta chains apparently HLA-restricted. Most of the TCR beta V segments (in an earlier analysis) were productive either about 87% or about 30% of the time.

This clone appeared a single time. What it recognizes is unknown. The receptor's source is a male donor in good health and CMV-seronegative. V gene TRBV19 combines with J gene TRBJ1-1; D gene ambiguous. The sequenced material came from PBMCs. CDR3 amino acids: CASSYRGRWNTEAFF. The CDR3 nucleotides read TGTGCCAGTAGTTACCGTGGCAGGTGGAACACTGAAGCTTTCTTT. Full variable domain (remainder filled in from reference TRBV19 and TRBJ1-1): DGGITQSPKYLFRKEGQNVTLSCEQNLNHDAMYWYRQDPGQGLRLIYYSQIVNDFQKGDIAEGYSVSREKKESFPLTVTSAQKNPTAFYLCASSYRGRWNTEAFFGQGTRLTVV.